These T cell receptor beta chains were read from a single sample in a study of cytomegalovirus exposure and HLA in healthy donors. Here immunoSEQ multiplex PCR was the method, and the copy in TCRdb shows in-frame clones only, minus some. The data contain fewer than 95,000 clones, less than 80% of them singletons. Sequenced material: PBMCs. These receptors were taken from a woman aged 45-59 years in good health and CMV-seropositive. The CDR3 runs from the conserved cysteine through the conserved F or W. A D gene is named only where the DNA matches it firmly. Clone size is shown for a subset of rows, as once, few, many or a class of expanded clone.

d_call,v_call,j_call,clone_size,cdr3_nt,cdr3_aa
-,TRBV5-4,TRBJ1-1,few,TGTGCCAGCAGCCCCGGACTTTACCTCAACACTGAAGCTTTCTTT,CASSPGLYLNTEAFF
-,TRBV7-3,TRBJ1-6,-,TGTGCCAGCAGGGACCCGGGATTCCAAAATTCACCCCTCCACTTT,CASRDPGFQNSPLHF
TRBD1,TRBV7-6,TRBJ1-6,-,TGTGCCAGCAGCGATGGACAGGGCGGTTCACCCCTCCACTTT,CASSDGQGGSPLHF
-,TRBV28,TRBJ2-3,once,TGTGCCAGCAGTTTCAGAAGCGCCCACTCCACCTACACAGATACGCAGTATTTT,CASSFRSAHSTYTDTQYF
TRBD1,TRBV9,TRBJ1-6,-,TGTGCCAGCAGCATCGGACAGGGGCAGTCACCCCTCCACTTT,CASSIGQGQSPLHF
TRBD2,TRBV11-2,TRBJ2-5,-,TGTGCCAGCAGCCCGGTGATAGCGGGGGCTCAAGAGACCCAGTACTTC,CASSPVIAGAQETQYF
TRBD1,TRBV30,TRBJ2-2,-,TGTGCCGGTGGACAGGGAGATACCGGGGAGCTGTTTTTT,CAGGQGDTGELFF
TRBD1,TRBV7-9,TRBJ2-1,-,TGTGCCAGCAGCTCAACCAGGGGGCCAGTCGCGCAGTTCTTC,CASSSTRGPVAQFF
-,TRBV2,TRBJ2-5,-,TGTGCCAGCAGTGATTTAATGACTAGTAAGGAGACCCAGTACTTC,CASSDLMTSKETQYF
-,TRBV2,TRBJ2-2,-,TGTGCCAGCAGTGAACAGGGTAACACCGGGGAGCTGTTTTTT,CASSEQGNTGELFF
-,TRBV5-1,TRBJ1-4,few,TGCGCCAGCAGTCAAACCGAACGAGGCGAAAAACTGTTTTTT,CASSQTERGEKLFF
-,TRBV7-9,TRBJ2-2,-,TGTGCCAGCCGGACAACACTCTATCAGAACACCGGGGAGCTGTTTTTT,CASRTTLYQNTGELFF
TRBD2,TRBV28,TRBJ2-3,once,TGTGCCAGCAGCCGCCTACTAAGAGCGGGGGGGACAGATACGCAGTATTTT,CASSRLLRAGGTDTQYF
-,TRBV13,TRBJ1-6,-,TGTGCCAGCAGCTATAGGACCGGAGGGAGTTCTAATTCACCCCTCCACTTT,CASSYRTGGSSNSPLHF
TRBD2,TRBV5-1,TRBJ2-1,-,TGCGCCAGCAGTTTAACTGGGGGGGGAAGATACAATGAGCAGTTCTTC,CASSLTGGGRYNEQFF
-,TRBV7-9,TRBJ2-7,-,TGTGCCAGCAGCTGGAACAGCGGATCTTCCTACGAGCAGTACTTC,CASSWNSGSSYEQYF
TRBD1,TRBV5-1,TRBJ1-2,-,TGCGCCAGCAGCTTGGACAGGGGGCTGAAAGTTGGCTACACCTTC,CASSLDRGLKVGYTF
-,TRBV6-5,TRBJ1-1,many,TGTGCCAGCAGTTCCCCCGGGAGGGTCAACACTGAAGCTTTCTTT,CASSSPGRVNTEAFF
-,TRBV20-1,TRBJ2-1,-,TGCAGTTATACCACAAACAATGAGCAGTTCTTC,CSYTTNNEQFF
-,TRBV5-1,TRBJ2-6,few,TGCGCCAGCAGTTCCCAGGTTCCCGGGGCCAACGTCCTGACTTTC,CASSSQVPGANVLTF
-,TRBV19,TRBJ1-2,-,TGTGCCAGTAGTTCTTACTCCGGCTACACCTTC,CASSSYSGYTF
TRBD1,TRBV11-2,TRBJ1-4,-,TGTGCCAGCAGCCTAGGACAGGGGGCTGAAAAACTGTTTTTT,CASSLGQGAEKLFF
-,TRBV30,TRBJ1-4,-,TGTGCCTGGAGTGATCCGACAGGCGGTAATGAAAAACTGTTTTTT,CAWSDPTGGNEKLFF
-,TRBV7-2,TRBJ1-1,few,TGTGCCAGCAGCTTAGTCGTCGAGAGAGGGGCTTTCTTT,CASSLVVERGAFF
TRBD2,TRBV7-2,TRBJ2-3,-,TGTGCCAGCAGCTTCACTCGACTAGCGGGGGGGCCGAGCGCAGATACGCAGTATTTT,CASSFTRLAGGPSADTQYF
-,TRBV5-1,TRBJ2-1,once,TGCGCCAGCAGCCTGGACTACTTCTACAATGAGCAGTTCTTC,CASSLDYFYNEQFF
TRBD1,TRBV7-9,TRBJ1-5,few,TGTGCCAGCAGCTCGGACAGGGAGGATCAGCCCCAGCATTTT,CASSSDREDQPQHF
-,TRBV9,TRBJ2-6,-,TGTGCCAGCAGCGTAGTGGCGGCGGGGTTACCTGGGGCCAACGTCCTGACTTTC,CASSVVAAGLPGANVLTF
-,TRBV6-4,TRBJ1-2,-,TGTGCCAGCAGTGACTCTTGGCAGGGAGGGAGCTACACCTTC,CASSDSWQGGSYTF
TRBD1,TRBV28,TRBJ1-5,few,TGTGCCAGCAGTTCACCCCGAGGACAGGTCAATCAGCCCCAGCATTTT,CASSSPRGQVNQPQHF
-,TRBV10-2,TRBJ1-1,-,TGCGCCAGCGCCAACGTCGGTGAAGCTTTCTTT,CASANVGEAFF
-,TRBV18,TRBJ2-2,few,TGTGCCAGCTCACCGAGGGGGTGGAACACCGGGGAGCTGTTTTTT,CASSPRGWNTGELFF
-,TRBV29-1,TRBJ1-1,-,TGCAGCGTTGTACAACAGATGAACACTGAAGCTTTCTTT,CSVVQQMNTEAFF
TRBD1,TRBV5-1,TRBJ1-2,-,TGCGCCAGCAGCTTTGGGACAGCCCCTAACTATGGCTACACCTTC,CASSFGTAPNYGYTF
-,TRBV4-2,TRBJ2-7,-,TGTGCCAGCAGCCAAGCGGGGGACAGTTCCTACGAGCAGTACTTC,CASSQAGDSSYEQYF
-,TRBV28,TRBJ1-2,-,TGTGCCAGCACTGGGGGGACCCACTCTGGTTGGGGTGGCTACACCTTC,CASTGGTHSGWGGYTF
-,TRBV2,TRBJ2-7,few,TGTGCCAGCAGCTACACGGGGGAGCAGTACTTC,CASSYTGEQYF
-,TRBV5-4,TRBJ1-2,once,TGTGCCAGCAGCTTGGCCCGGAGGCCGGGTGATGGCTACACCTTC,CASSLARRPGDGYTF
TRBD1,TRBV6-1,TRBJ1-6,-,TGTGCCAGCAGTGAAGCCGAAGGACAGGTGTATTCACCCCTCCACTTT,CASSEAEGQVYSPLHF
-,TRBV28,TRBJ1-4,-,TGTGCCAGCAGTTCTGGGGCTTTTGCAACTAATGAAAAACTGTTTTTT,CASSSGAFATNEKLFF
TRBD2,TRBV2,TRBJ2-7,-,TGTGCCACCACCCCCGGGACTAGCGCCTACGAGCAGTACTTC,CATTPGTSAYEQYF
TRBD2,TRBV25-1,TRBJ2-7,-,TGTGCCAGCAGACCTCACCTGGGAGGGTCCTACGAGCAGTACTTC,CASRPHLGGSYEQYF
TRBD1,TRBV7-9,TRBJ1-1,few,TGTGCCAGCAGTGCGACAGGGACGCTTGAAGCTTTCTTT,CASSATGTLEAFF
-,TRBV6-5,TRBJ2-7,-,TGTGCCAGCTCACGGGACGGGAGCTCCTACGAGCAGTACTTC,CASSRDGSSYEQYF
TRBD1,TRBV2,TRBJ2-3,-,TGTGCCAGCAGTGAATGGACAGGGGAGACAGATACGCAGTATTTT,CASSEWTGETDTQYF
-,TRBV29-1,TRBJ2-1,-,TGCAGCGTTGGGCAGGCCTACAATGAGCAGTTCTTC,CSVGQAYNEQFF
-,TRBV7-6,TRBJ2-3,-,TGTGCCGGCAGCTCCTACAGCGGAGGCACAGATACGCAGTATTTT,CAGSSYSGGTDTQYF
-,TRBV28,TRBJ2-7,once,TGTGCCAGCAGTTTTGGAGGGGCAGGGTCCTACGAGCAGTACTTC,CASSFGGAGSYEQYF
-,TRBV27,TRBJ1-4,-,TGTGCCAGCAGGGACACCCATAATGAAAAACTGTTTTTT,CASRDTHNEKLFF